The 28 T cell receptor beta chains reported below all come from one sample, sequenced in a study of T cells in Graves' hyperthyroidism and ophthalmopathy. What was amplified from RNA transcripts were TCR beta CDR3 regions. HTBI primers drove first-round RT-PCR of the TCR CDR3. From the multiplex PCR reads, TCRdb called clonotypes with MiXCR, one entry per CDR3 protein. The sample lists some 210,000 distinct CDR3 sequences; roughly 18% were seen once. The sequencing sample was made of blood. Receptors originate from a middle-aged man with Graves' hyperthyroidism.

The CDR3 DNA is TGTGCCAGCAGCGTCGGGACTGCTGGTGGGACCATATATTTT. Its protein is CASSVGTAGGTIYF. The genes are TRBV9 and TRBJ1-3; weak D call: TRBD1 (5 bases). CDR1 is SGDLS, CDR2 YYNGEE, per germline. Trimming stripped 2 bases from V and 10 bases from J, with 16 bases between. The CDR3 extends over 14 amino acids.

This clonotype has at least ten counts. The J gene is TRBJ2-1, the V gene TRBV18; TRBD2 agrees at 15 bases. CDR1 KGHSH and CDR2 LQKENI come from the germline V gene. J gave up 5 bases and V 0 bases, and 2 bases lay outside the gene matches. The CDR3 totals 17 residues. Here the CDR3 reads CASSPPGLAGGHNEQFF. As DNA, the CDR3 is TGTGCCAGCTCACCACCGGGACTAGCGGGGGGCCACAATGAGCAGTTCTTC.

The rearrangement uses TRBV6-1 and TRBJ1-2, with D hard to call. CDR1 MNHNS and CDR2 SASEGT come from the germline V gene. Trimming removed 10 bases at V and 7 bases at J, with 10 bases between. The CDR3 loop spans 10 amino acids. The CDR3 coding sequence is TGTGCCACCGGGGAGCTTGGCTACACCTTC. Translation gives CATGELGYTF.

The chain joins TRBV12-3 or TRBV12-4 to TRBJ2-2; TRBD1 matches at 10 bases. J lost 7 bases, V lost 6 bases, and 8 bases had no gene match. The CDR3 totals 15 residues. CDR3 coding DNA: TGTGCCAGCAGAGATGACAGGGGGCCCGGCGGGGAGCTGTTTTTT. Encoded protein: CASRDDRGPGGELFF.

On this clonotype: A read error is possible here, since a much larger clone lies one base away. The chain recombines TRBV10-3 with TRBJ2-7; no definite D call. The CDR3 contains 15 residues. From germline, CDR1 is ENHRY and CDR2 SYGVKD. Trimming shortened V by 2 bases and J by 2 bases, and 13 bases separated the two germline ends. The CDR3, as DNA: TGTGCCATCAGTGAGGTGGCCCGACCAACCTACGAGCAGTACTTC. Amino acids: CAISEVARPTYEQYF.

V and J are TRBV20-1 and TRBJ1-5; D remains unclear. V shed 7 bases and J shed 5 bases, with 24 bases lying between them. The V gene's germline CDR1 is DFQATT and CDR2 SNEGSKA (reference sequence). This CDR3 contains 16 residues. The CDR3 nucleotides are TGCAGTGTCCAACCTGGACCTCGGGCGACGTATCAGCCCCAGCATTTT. It codes for CSVQPGPRATYQPQHF.

Comments on this clonotype: It may be a read error: a sequence one base away is much more abundant. This chain connects TRBV5-6 to TRBJ2-1, with D maybe TRBD1 (6 bases). The CDR3 extends over 15 amino acids. Germline V CDR1 and CDR2: SGHDT, YYEEEE. The V gene lost 0 bases and the J gene lost 10 bases, with 17 bases spanning the gap. For the CDR3, the DNA is TGTGCCAGCAGCTTGGGGACAGCGGTTTGGAGCGAGCAGTTCTTC. It translates to CASSLGTAVWSEQFF.

This clonotype was seen ten or more times. The chain carries TRBV28 and TRBJ1-2; no definite D call. CDR3 length: 12 residues. The germline V gene has CDR1 MDHEN and CDR2 SYDVKM. V dropped 1 base and J dropped 5 bases, with 5 bases sitting between them. This chain's CDR3 is CASSLSGYGYTF. As DNA, the CDR3 is TGTGCCAGCAGTTTATCGGGATATGGCTACACCTTC.

This clonotype appeared many times. The chain recombines TRBV11-2 with TRBJ2-6, with D perhaps matching TRBD1 (5 bases). Per germline, CDR1 SGHAT and CDR2 FQNNGV. The length of the CDR3 is 15 residues. With 7 bases removed from V and 4 bases from J, the gap between germline ends came to 14 bases. The DNA of the CDR3 is TGTGCCAGCACCGAAGGGGATGCCGGGGCCAACGTCCTGACTTTC. Translating it yields CASTEGDAGANVLTF.

This clonotype was detected only a few times. The V gene is TRBV29-1, the J gene TRBJ2-4; no clear D gene. CDR1 SQVTM and CDR2 ANQGSEA come from the germline V gene. The V end was cut by 0 bases, the J end by 0 bases, with 6 bases between. The CDR3 is 14 residues long. CDR3: CSVEDPVAKNIQYF. CDR3 bases: TGCAGCGTTGAAGACCCGGTAGCCAAAAACATTCAGTACTTC.

This clonotype was counted between two and nine times. V usage is TRBV24-1 and J usage is TRBJ2-1; D ambiguous. Per germline, CDR1 KGHDR and CDR2 SFDVKD. Trimming removed 3 bases at V and 0 bases at J, with 8 bases between. This CDR3 has 15 amino acids. This CDR3 is CATSDPRSSYNEQFF. The CDR3 DNA reads TGTGCCACCAGTGATCCACGAAGCTCCTACAATGAGCAGTTCTTC.

This clonotype was seen ten or more times. The chain combines TRBV11-2 with TRBJ2-1, with D perhaps TRBD1 (6 bases). The CDR3 totals 14 residues. Trimming left V 1 base short and J 9 bases short, with 13 bases between. Germline assignment: CDR1 SGHAT and CDR2 FQNNGV. The CDR3 DNA reads as TGTGCCAGCAGCTTAGGGGGGCCGTACGGTGAGCAGTTCTTC. Protein: CASSLGGPYGEQFF.

This clonotype was observed many times. The V and J genes are TRBV7-2 and TRBJ2-7, with D possibly TRBD2 on 6 matching bases. The CDR3 covers 18 residues. Between the trimmed V and J ends, which lost 4 bases and 3 bases, there was a span of 25 bases. CDR1 is SGHTA and CDR2 is FQGNSA in the germline V gene. Here the CDR3 DNA reads TGTGCCAGCAGCTCGCCCGGGCACATTGGGCAGGGAGGCTACGAGCAGTACTTC. Translating it yields CASSSPGHIGQGGYEQYF.

The J gene is TRBJ2-5, the V gene TRBV28; perhaps TRBD2 as D (7 bases). Trimming took off 2 bases at V and 5 bases at J, with 12 bases between the two ends. The CDR3 loop spans 14 amino acids. The germline V gene encodes CDR1 MDHEN and CDR2 SYDVKM. In DNA form, the CDR3 reads TGTGCCAGCAGTTTAGGGGGGGCCGAGGAGACCCAGTACTTC. It is translated as CASSLGGAEETQYF.

J is TRBJ2-1 and V is TRBV11-1, with 10 bases lining up with TRBD2. The CDR3 runs 14 residues. V lost 3 bases, J lost 6 bases, and 2 bases stayed unmatched. Looked up from germline, CDR1 is SGHAT and CDR2 is FQDESV (reference sequence). The CDR3 nucleotides are TGTGCCAGCAGCTTTAGCGGGGGGATCAATGAGCAGTTCTTC. The encoded protein is CASSFSGGINEQFF.

This clonotype was seen many times. V gene TRBV28 combines with J gene TRBJ2-3, with D perhaps TRBD1 (6 bases). This CDR3 spans 15 amino acids. V lost 4 bases, J lost 4 bases, and 15 bases lay in between. Per germline, CDR1 MDHEN and CDR2 SYDVKM. The CDR3 bases are TGTGCCAGCAGTTCTCCCTCGAGACAGGCAGATACGCAGTATTTT. This translates into CASSSPSRQADTQYF.

CDR3 sequence: CASSPFDTQYF. DNA of the CDR3: TGTGCCAGCTCCCCCTTTGATACGCAGTATTTT. The gene calls are TRBV18 and TRBJ2-3; no definite D call. The V end was cut by 6 bases, the J end by 6 bases, with 7 bases between. The length of the CDR3 is 11 residues. Looked up from germline, CDR1 is KGHSH and CDR2 is LQKENI.

The J gene is TRBJ1-1, the V gene TRBV10-3; D not resolved. The CDR3 is 12 amino acids. Germline assignment: CDR1 ENHRY and CDR2 SYGVKD. Deletions cut 3 bases from V and 1 base from J, with 3 bases between. This CDR3 is CAISDGNTEAFF. DNA for the CDR3: TGTGCCATCAGTGATGGGAACACTGAAGCTTTCTTT.

This clonotype was detected many times. The CDR3 reads CASSLQANTEAFF. For the CDR3, the DNA is TGTGCCAGCTCACTACAGGCAAACACTGAAGCTTTCTTT. The genes are TRBV18 and TRBJ1-1; a possible D gene is TRBD1 (5 bases). The V gene lost 4 bases and the J gene lost 2 bases, with 8 bases spanning the gap. This CDR3 has 13 amino acids. CDR1 is KGHSH and CDR2 is LQKENI in the germline V gene.

This chain joins TRBV19 and TRBJ1-1, with a tentative D call TRBD1 (5 bases). V lost 8 bases, J lost 8 bases, and 12 bases lay in between. The CDR3 is 11 amino acids. Germline V gene sequence: CDR1 LNHDA, CDR2 SQIVND (reference sequence). The CDR3 sequence: CASGRGGEAFF. CDR3 DNA sequence: TGTGCCAGTGGCCGCGGGGGGGAAGCTTTCTTT.

This clonotype was recorded many times. The chain recombines TRBV3-1 with TRBJ2-7; tentatively, D is TRBD1 (6 bases). Germline V gene lookup returns CDR1 LGHDT and CDR2 YNNKEL (reference sequence). CDR3 length: 16 residues. Trimming shortened V by 4 bases and J by 0 bases, and 16 bases separated the two germline ends. The CDR3 DNA reads as TGTGCCAGCAGCCCGGACCGGGACACGAGCTCCTACGAGCAGTACTTC. As protein: CASSPDRDTSSYEQYF.

J is TRBJ1-1 and V is TRBV5-8; TRBD1 is a possible D gene (5 bases). The CDR3 runs 13 residues. Trimming stripped 6 bases from V and 6 bases from J, with 15 bases between. Germline lookup yields CDR1 SGHTS and CDR2 YDEGEE. CDR3 nucleotide sequence: TGTGCCAGCACTATGGCGGGACGTCCTGAAGCTTTCTTT. It specifies CASTMAGRPEAFF.

This clonotype was recorded many times. This chain uses TRBV30 with TRBJ1-2, with a possible D match to TRBD1 (5 bases). CDR3 size: 13 residues. The germline V gene encodes CDR1 GTSNPN and CDR2 SVGIG (reference sequence). V was clipped by 0 bases and J by 7 bases, with 12 bases between them. The CDR3 region has the DNA TGTGCCTGGAGTGTAGGAGGGGACGGTGGCTACACCTTC. Translating it yields CAWSVGGDGGYTF.

This clonotype was seen ten or more times. V is TRBV7-8 and J is TRBJ2-3; a weak D match, TRBD1 (5 bases). Looked up from germline, CDR1 is SGHVS and CDR2 is FQNEAQ. This CDR3 is 14 amino acids long. The germline V and J ends were trimmed by 1 base and 4 bases, with 9 bases remaining between them. The CDR3 DNA is TGTGCCAGCAGCTTAGACAGGACGGCAGATACGCAGTATTTT. This encodes CASSLDRTADTQYF.

This clonotype appeared many times. One end of the junction fails to match germline, which may point to a read error. This sequence joins TRBV12-3 or TRBV12-4 and TRBJ1-1; possible D gene TRBD1, 6 bases. There are 15 residues in the CDR3. The CDR3 region is CASTLTGNVNTEAFF. The DNA of the CDR3 is TGTGCCAGCACTTTAACAGGGAACGTAAACACTGAAGCTTTCTTT.

This clonotype was counted at least ten times. This chain joins TRBV12-3 or TRBV12-4 and TRBJ2-5; 8 positions match TRBD2. The CDR3 extends over 14 amino acids. Trimming removed 6 bases from V and 4 bases from J; junction bases left unmatched: 7. This CDR3 reads CASRPAGGAETQYF. The CDR3 DNA reads TGTGCCAGCAGACCGGCGGGGGGAGCAGAGACCCAGTACTTC.

This clonotype was seen ten or more times. The chain is built from TRBV28 and TRBJ1-1, with D hard to call. Trimming left V 6 bases short and J 2 bases short, with 10 bases between. Germline V CDR1 and CDR2: MDHEN, SYDVKM. The CDR3 has 13 amino acids. CDR3 amino acids: CASRNRANTEAFF. In DNA form, the CDR3 reads TGTGCCAGCAGAAATCGGGCCAACACTGAAGCTTTCTTT. Full variable domain (remainder filled in from reference TRBV28 and TRBJ1-1): DVKVTQSSRYLVKRTGEKVFLECVQDMDHENMFWYRQDPGLGLRLIYFSYDVKMKEKGDIPEGYSVSREKKERFSLILESASTNQTSMYLCASRNRANTEAFFGQGTRLTVV.

CDR3 residues: CASSYSQGGSDEQYF. CDR3 nucleotides: TGTGCCAGCAGTTACTCGCAGGGGGGGTCGGACGAGCAGTACTTC. The gene calls are TRBV6-5 and TRBJ2-7, with D possibly being TRBD1 or TRBD2 (7 bases each). Germline loops: CDR1 MNHEY, CDR2 SVGAGI. The CDR3 runs 15 residues. V was trimmed by 0 bases and J by 5 bases, leaving 14 bases between them.